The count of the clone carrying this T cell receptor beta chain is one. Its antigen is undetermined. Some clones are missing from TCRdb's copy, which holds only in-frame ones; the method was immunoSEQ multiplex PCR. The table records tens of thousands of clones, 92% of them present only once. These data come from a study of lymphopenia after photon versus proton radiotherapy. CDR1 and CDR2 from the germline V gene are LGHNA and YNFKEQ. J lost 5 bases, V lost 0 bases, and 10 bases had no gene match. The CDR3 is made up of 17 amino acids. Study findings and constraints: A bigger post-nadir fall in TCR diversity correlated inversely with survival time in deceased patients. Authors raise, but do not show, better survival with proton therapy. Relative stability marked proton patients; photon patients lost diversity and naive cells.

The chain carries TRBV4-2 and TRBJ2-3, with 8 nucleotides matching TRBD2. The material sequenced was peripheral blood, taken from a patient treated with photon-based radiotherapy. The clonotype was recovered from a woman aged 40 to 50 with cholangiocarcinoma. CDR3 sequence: CASSQEPPPGGLDTQYF. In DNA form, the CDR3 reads TGTGCCAGCAGCCAAGAGCCCCCACCGGGAGGGCTAGATACGCAGTATTTT.